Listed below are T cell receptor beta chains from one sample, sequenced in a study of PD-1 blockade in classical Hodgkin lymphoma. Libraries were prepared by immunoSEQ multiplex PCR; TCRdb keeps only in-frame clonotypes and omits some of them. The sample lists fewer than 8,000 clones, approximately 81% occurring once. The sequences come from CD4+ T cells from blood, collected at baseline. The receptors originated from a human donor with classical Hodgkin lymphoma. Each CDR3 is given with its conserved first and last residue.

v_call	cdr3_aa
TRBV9	CASSSGQGQGEKLFF
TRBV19	CASSLGLRGNNEQFF
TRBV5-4	CASSRRVGGGVRETQYF
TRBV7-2	CASRGIQGAPRNTEAFF
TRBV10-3	CAISRETGANTGELFF
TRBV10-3	CAIILPGELFF
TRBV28	CASSLNKITRTPNTGELFF
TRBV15	CATSGSTGAGYEQYF
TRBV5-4	CASSRSFLAGDNNEQFF
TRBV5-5	CASSSGQGTGELFF
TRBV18	CASSPIIQNYGYTF
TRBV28	CASMGGKNTEAFF
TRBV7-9	CASSLGGTDTQYF
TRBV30	CAWSVHRGQPEAFF
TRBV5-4	CASSSPVSSYEQYF
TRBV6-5	CASSAGPLTTQYF
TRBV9	CASSPPGRSAEQYF
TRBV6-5	CASSYSNTTNQPQHF
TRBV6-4	CASSSDRGRKTEAFF
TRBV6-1	CASSEAGTLNYGYTF
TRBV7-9	CASRGGEDTQYF
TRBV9	CASSRGGLEAFF
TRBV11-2	CASSSRRSEAFF
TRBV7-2	CASSLGLAGGHGGELFF
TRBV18	CASSPGQGADTEAFF
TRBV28	CASTGTMNTEAFF
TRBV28	CASSLRWGGTLYEQYF
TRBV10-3	CATTGVGNTIYF
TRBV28	CASTARLENQPQHF
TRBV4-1	CASSPIRGDIQYF
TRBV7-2	CASSRGWGYTF
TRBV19	CASSPPRRSYVNTEAFF
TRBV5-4	CASSLAPLGTYNSPLHF
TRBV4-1	CASSQFSGLAGAYEQYF
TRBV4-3	CASSQEGLTGELFF
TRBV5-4	CASSLEGTYEQYF
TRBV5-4	CASSLGIGIEALNQPQHF
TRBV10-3	CAIRGGGNPNYNEQFF
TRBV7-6	CASSRGGGTDTQYF
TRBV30	CAWSVGDYYGYTF
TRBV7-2	CASSLATDTGKQYF
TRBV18	CASSQIGRLNTEAFF
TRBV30	CAWRKPLAGGHGANVLTF
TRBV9	CASSVEPQAYEQYF